This is a list of T cell receptor beta chains from one sample in a study of glioma-infiltrating T cells. TCRdb recomputed calls from the multiplex PCR reads with MiXCR, one row per CDR3 protein. The table lists about 130,000 distinct CDR3 sequences, about 25% of them singletons, with around 28% in the top ten. Sequenced sample: glioma tissue, nonneoplastic brain tissue, or PBMCs (not recorded which). Receptors were obtained from a human donor with low-grade glioma or glioblastoma, undergoing nonglioma brain surgery, or in good health (not recorded which). Each CDR3 is given with its conserved first and last residue. D genes are given only for firm matches. The size entry is marked missing in some rows and otherwise reads once, few, many or a size class.

clone_size: .; j_call: TRBJ1-6; d_call: .; v_call: TRBV29-1; cdr3_nt: TGCAGCGTTGGTCAGGGCGGGAATTCACCCCTCCACTTT; cdr3_aa: CSVGQGGNSPLHF
clone_size: .; j_call: TRBJ2-1; d_call: .; v_call: TRBV3-1; cdr3_nt: TGTGCCAGCAGCCAAGTCCCCACAGGGAATGAGCAGTTCTTC; cdr3_aa: CASSQVPTGNEQFF
clone_size: .; j_call: TRBJ2-4; d_call: TRBD1; v_call: TRBV5-1; cdr3_nt: TGCGCCAGCAGCTCAGGACAGGGAAACATTCAGTACTTC; cdr3_aa: CASSSGQGNIQYF
clone_size: .; j_call: TRBJ2-5; d_call: .; v_call: TRBV29-1; cdr3_nt: TGCAGCGTTAATGAGACCCAGTACTTC; cdr3_aa: CSVNETQYF
clone_size: .; j_call: TRBJ1-1; d_call: .; v_call: TRBV19; cdr3_nt: TGTGCCGCTTTTGGGGGTTCGGTATTCACTGAAGCTTTCTTT; cdr3_aa: CAAFGGSVFTEAFF
clone_size: few; j_call: TRBJ1-2; d_call: .; v_call: TRBV12-5; cdr3_nt: TGTGCTAGTGGTTGGGGACGGGGGGACGGCTACACCTTC; cdr3_aa: CASGWGRGDGYTF
clone_size: .; j_call: TRBJ1-1; d_call: TRBD1; v_call: TRBV7-6; cdr3_nt: TGTGCCAGCAGCTTGCGTCCGGGACAGGGCCACACTGAAGCTTTCTTT; cdr3_aa: CASSLRPGQGHTEAFF
clone_size: many; j_call: TRBJ1-2; d_call: .; v_call: TRBV6-1; cdr3_nt: TGTGCCAGCAGAACCGCTGGGAGCTATGGCTACACCTTC; cdr3_aa: CASRTAGSYGYTF
clone_size: few; j_call: TRBJ1-1; d_call: .; v_call: TRBV3-1; cdr3_nt: TGTGCCAGCAGCCAAGAAGAAGGGAGGGGGATCACTGAAGCTTTCTTT; cdr3_aa: CASSQEEGRGITEAFF
clone_size: few; j_call: TRBJ2-1; d_call: .; v_call: TRBV10-3; cdr3_nt: TGTGCCATCAGGGGGGGTTCGGACAATGAGCAGTTCTTC; cdr3_aa: CAIRGGSDNEQFF
clone_size: .; j_call: TRBJ2-1; d_call: TRBD1; v_call: TRBV4-2; cdr3_nt: TGTGCCACCTCACCGGGACAGGGTAGAAATGAGCAGTTCTTC; cdr3_aa: CATSPGQGRNEQFF
clone_size: .; j_call: TRBJ1-4; d_call: .; v_call: TRBV6-6; cdr3_nt: TGTGCCAGCAGTTACCGCACAACTGCGGGGGCAACTAATGAAAAACTGTTTTTT; cdr3_aa: CASSYRTTAGATNEKLFF
clone_size: few; j_call: TRBJ1-3; d_call: .; v_call: TRBV19; cdr3_nt: TGTGCCGGAGGGAGCTCTGGAAACACCATATATTTT; cdr3_aa: CAGGSSGNTIYF
clone_size: few; j_call: TRBJ2-5; d_call: TRBD2; v_call: TRBV4-1; cdr3_nt: TGCGCCAGCAGCCAAGATGAGAGACTAGCGGGGGGTTCGAAAGAGACCCAGTACTTC; cdr3_aa: CASSQDERLAGGSKETQYF
clone_size: few; j_call: TRBJ2-1; d_call: .; v_call: TRBV11-1; cdr3_nt: TGTGCCAGCAGCTTATTTTTAGCAAGGGTGGAGCAGTTCTTC; cdr3_aa: CASSLFLARVEQFF
clone_size: many; j_call: TRBJ1-5; d_call: .; v_call: TRBV4-1; cdr3_nt: TGCGCCAGCAGCCAAGTTTGGAGCAATCAGCCCCAGCATTTT; cdr3_aa: CASSQVWSNQPQHF
clone_size: many; j_call: TRBJ2-3; d_call: .; v_call: TRBV27; cdr3_nt: TGTGCCAGCAGTTGGGCCTCTCCAGGAGATACGCAGTATTTT; cdr3_aa: CASSWASPGDTQYF
clone_size: many; j_call: TRBJ2-1; d_call: .; v_call: TRBV3-1; cdr3_nt: TGTGCCAGCAGCCAGTACAGGATGTCCTACAATGAGCAGTTCTTC; cdr3_aa: CASSQYRMSYNEQFF
clone_size: few; j_call: TRBJ1-2; d_call: .; v_call: TRBV25-1; cdr3_nt: TGTGCCAGCAGTGAATACGGGGGGAACTATGGCTACACCTTC; cdr3_aa: CASSEYGGNYGYTF
clone_size: .; j_call: TRBJ1-1; d_call: .; v_call: TRBV24-1; cdr3_nt: TGTGCCACCAGTGATTTCAGATACACTGAAGCTTTCTTT; cdr3_aa: CATSDFRYTEAFF
clone_size: .; j_call: TRBJ2-3; d_call: .; v_call: TRBV20-1; cdr3_nt: TGCAGTGCTGTGGACAGCGCGACGCAGTATTTT; cdr3_aa: CSAVDSATQYF
clone_size: many; j_call: TRBJ2-3; d_call: TRBD2; v_call: TRBV27; cdr3_nt: TGTGCCAGTGCTAGCGGGGGGCCGGATACGCAGTATTTT; cdr3_aa: CASASGGPDTQYF
clone_size: .; j_call: TRBJ1-2; d_call: TRBD1; v_call: TRBV24-1; cdr3_nt: TGTGCCACCAGTGATTTGGAGGACAGGGGCTATGGCTACACCTTC; cdr3_aa: CATSDLEDRGYGYTF
clone_size: many; j_call: TRBJ1-5; d_call: .; v_call: TRBV7-9; cdr3_nt: TGTGCCAGCAGCTTACAAGGAGGCAATCAGCCCCAGCATTTT; cdr3_aa: CASSLQGGNQPQHF
clone_size: .; j_call: TRBJ2-6; d_call: .; v_call: TRBV14; cdr3_nt: TGTGCCAGCAGCCAAGTTCACAGGCGAGTCTCTGGGGCCAACGTCCTGACTTTC; cdr3_aa: CASSQVHRRVSGANVLTF
clone_size: many; j_call: TRBJ2-1; d_call: TRBD1; v_call: TRBV6-1; cdr3_nt: TGTGCCAGCAGTGAACCCCGGGACAGCTACAATGAGCAGTTCTTC; cdr3_aa: CASSEPRDSYNEQFF
clone_size: few; j_call: TRBJ1-2; d_call: .; v_call: TRBV28; cdr3_nt: TGTGCCAGCCGATGGGACTTGTTCGGCTACACCTTC; cdr3_aa: CASRWDLFGYTF
clone_size: many; j_call: TRBJ2-3; d_call: TRBD2; v_call: TRBV6-1; cdr3_nt: TGTGCCAGCAGTCCCAGTGTTCCGGGACTAGCGGGACCTTCTAGCACAGATACGCAGTATTTT; cdr3_aa: CASSPSVPGLAGPSSTDTQYF
clone_size: few; j_call: TRBJ1-1; d_call: .; v_call: TRBV2; cdr3_nt: TGTGCCAGCAGTGTTGTTCGGACGAACACTGAAGCTTTCTTT; cdr3_aa: CASSVVRTNTEAFF
clone_size: .; j_call: TRBJ2-5; d_call: TRBD1; v_call: TRBV2; cdr3_nt: TGTGCCAGCAGCCCTCAGGGGGCTATGGAGACCCAGTACTTC; cdr3_aa: CASSPQGAMETQYF
clone_size: .; j_call: TRBJ2-1; d_call: TRBD2; v_call: TRBV24-1; cdr3_nt: TGTGCCACCAGTGGGGGGGCGGGGGGCTCCTACAATGAGCAGTTCTTC; cdr3_aa: CATSGGAGGSYNEQFF
clone_size: .; j_call: TRBJ2-3; d_call: TRBD2; v_call: TRBV5-4; cdr3_nt: TGTGCCAGCAGAAACGGGGGGGCCATCACAGATACGCAGTATTTT; cdr3_aa: CASRNGGAITDTQYF
clone_size: .; j_call: TRBJ2-2; d_call: TRBD1; v_call: TRBV20-1; cdr3_nt: TGCAGTGCTAGAGACCCCGACAGGGGGCAAATCACCGGGGAGCTGTTTTTT; cdr3_aa: CSARDPDRGQITGELFF
clone_size: few; j_call: TRBJ2-1; d_call: TRBD2; v_call: TRBV7-2; cdr3_nt: TGTGCCAGCAGCTTATTAGGACTAGCCTACAATGAGCAGTTCTTC; cdr3_aa: CASSLLGLAYNEQFF
clone_size: few; j_call: TRBJ2-5; d_call: .; v_call: TRBV27; cdr3_nt: TGTGCCAGCAGTCACCGCGAGGGCCAAGAGACCCAGTACTTC; cdr3_aa: CASSHREGQETQYF
clone_size: .; j_call: TRBJ2-4; d_call: .; v_call: TRBV18; cdr3_nt: TGTGCCAGCTCACCACTCGCCGGGACGACGAGAAACATTCAGTACTTC; cdr3_aa: CASSPLAGTTRNIQYF
clone_size: .; j_call: TRBJ1-2; d_call: TRBD1; v_call: TRBV7-2; cdr3_nt: TGTGCCAGCAGCTTGGAACAGGGGGCCTACACCTTC; cdr3_aa: CASSLEQGAYTF
clone_size: .; j_call: TRBJ2-3; d_call: .; v_call: TRBV6-2/TRBV6-3; cdr3_nt: TGTGCCAGCAGTTACTCGGGTACCGAATTGGAAGATACGCAGTATTTT; cdr3_aa: CASSYSGTELEDTQYF
clone_size: many; j_call: TRBJ1-1; d_call: .; v_call: TRBV20-1; cdr3_nt: TGCAGTGCTAGAGATCTCGGCCAGGCGAACACTGAAGCTTTCTTT; cdr3_aa: CSARDLGQANTEAFF
clone_size: many; j_call: TRBJ1-3; d_call: .; v_call: TRBV27; cdr3_nt: TGTGCCAGCAGTTTAATGAGCTCTGGAAACACCATATATTTT; cdr3_aa: CASSLMSSGNTIYF
clone_size: many; j_call: TRBJ1-6; d_call: .; v_call: TRBV2; cdr3_nt: TGTGCCAGCAGGCTACAGGGCCAGGGGAATTCACCCCTCCACTTT; cdr3_aa: CASRLQGQGNSPLHF
clone_size: many; j_call: TRBJ2-3; d_call: TRBD1; v_call: TRBV15; cdr3_nt: TGTGCCACAGGGACAGGGGATATCACAGATACGCAGTATTTT; cdr3_aa: CATGTGDITDTQYF
clone_size: few; j_call: TRBJ1-2; d_call: TRBD1; v_call: TRBV20-1; cdr3_nt: TGCAGTGCTCCCGGGACAGCAGCTAACTATGGCTACACCTTC; cdr3_aa: CSAPGTAANYGYTF
clone_size: many; j_call: TRBJ1-1; d_call: .; v_call: TRBV6-1; cdr3_nt: TGTGCCAGCAGTAGCGGGGGTGCGGACACTGAAGCTTTCTTT; cdr3_aa: CASSSGGADTEAFF
clone_size: many; j_call: TRBJ2-3; d_call: .; v_call: TRBV27; cdr3_nt: TGTGCCAGCAGTTTATACAGCAGGACAGATACGCAGTATTTT; cdr3_aa: CASSLYSRTDTQYF
clone_size: many; j_call: TRBJ2-3; d_call: .; v_call: TRBV20-1; cdr3_nt: TGCAGTGCTAGTATGGAGAGCTCTAGCACAGATACGCAGTATTTT; cdr3_aa: CSASMESSSTDTQYF
clone_size: .; j_call: TRBJ2-1; d_call: TRBD2; v_call: TRBV7-2; cdr3_nt: TGTGCCAGCAGCCTTCCCGGGACTAGCGTCAATGAGCAGTTCTTC; cdr3_aa: CASSLPGTSVNEQFF
clone_size: many; j_call: TRBJ2-3; d_call: .; v_call: TRBV20-1; cdr3_nt: TGCAGTGTTGGCGGGACAGATACGCAGTATTTT; cdr3_aa: CSVGGTDTQYF
clone_size: .; j_call: TRBJ2-1; d_call: .; v_call: TRBV12-3/TRBV12-4; cdr3_nt: TGTGCCAGCAGCTTGATTCTCAGGGGCTATGAGCAGTTCTTC; cdr3_aa: CASSLILRGYEQFF
clone_size: .; j_call: TRBJ1-5; d_call: .; v_call: TRBV7-2; cdr3_nt: TGTGCCAGCAGCTTAGATCGCAGGGCCAATCAGCCCCAGCATTTT; cdr3_aa: CASSLDRRANQPQHF
clone_size: .; j_call: TRBJ2-1; d_call: .; v_call: TRBV25-1; cdr3_nt: TGTGCCAGCAACCGGGGTATCGGCTACAATGAGCAGTTCTTC; cdr3_aa: CASNRGIGYNEQFF
clone_size: many; j_call: TRBJ1-1; d_call: .; v_call: TRBV6-1; cdr3_nt: TGTGCCAGCAAGGGAGCTACGAACACTGAAGCTTTCTTT; cdr3_aa: CASKGATNTEAFF
clone_size: few; j_call: TRBJ2-1; d_call: TRBD2; v_call: TRBV4-2; cdr3_nt: TGTGCCAGCAGCCAGGACACAAGCGGGGGCCTTTACAATGAGCAGTTCTTC; cdr3_aa: CASSQDTSGGLYNEQFF
clone_size: .; j_call: TRBJ1-5; d_call: .; v_call: TRBV5-1; cdr3_nt: TGCGCCAGCAGTCGGGCAGGGGCAGGCCAGCCCCAGCATTTT; cdr3_aa: CASSRAGAGQPQHF
clone_size: many; j_call: TRBJ1-2; d_call: .; v_call: TRBV20-1; cdr3_nt: TGCAGTGCTAGAACTCCTTCGGGCAGGGAAGATGGCTACACCTTC; cdr3_aa: CSARTPSGREDGYTF